The present TCR beta chain was sequenced within a study of blood T cells in healthy people across ages. A sample-barcoded 5' primer and a J-beta primer mix were used in a second PCR of roughly 7 to 11 cycles. TCRdb re-called the 5' RACE reads with MiXCR, one entry per CDR3 protein. The sample yields roughly 1,100,000 distinct CDR3 sequences, 25% seen once. Study-wide results and caveats: More naive CD4+ cells and higher diversity were found in long-lived than in aged donors.

About this clonotype itself: Its antigen is unknown.

The length of the CDR3 is 14 residues. The V end lost 4 bases, the J end lost 1 base, and 10 bases lay between the germline ends. Germline V gives CDR1 MNHEY, CDR2 SVGAGI. These data also featured in a second study, about T cells of mothers and their children.

The sample was blood. The gene calls are TRBV6-5 and TRBJ1-1; D might be TRBD1 (5 bases). This sequence originates from a girl aged 2-15 years in good health. DNA of the CDR3: TGTGCCAGCAGTTGGGCCGACAGGAACACTGAAGCTTTCTTT. It is translated as CASSWADRNTEAFF.